These T cell receptor beta chains were read from a single sample in a study of post-analysis software for immune sequencing data. TCRdb called the PCR reads again in MiXCR, with one record for every CDR3 protein. The repertoire holds hundreds of thousands of distinct CDR3 sequences, with approximately 53% as singletons. Sequencing was performed on blood. These receptors originate from a girl aged 10 to 17 with multiple sclerosis. CDR3s include the opening cysteine and the closing phenylalanine or tryptophan. D genes are given only for firm matches. Only some rows state a clone size, as once, few, many or a class for expanded clones.

size: once
D: TRBD2
J: TRBJ2-3
length: 14
V: TRBV20-1
CDR3: CSATSGGTWDTQYF
DNA: TGCAGTGCTACTAGCGGGGGAACATGGGATACGCAGTATTTT

size: NA
D: NA
J: TRBJ2-3
length: 20
V: TRBV12-3/TRBV12-4
CDR3: CASTPPVELDYSLSTDTQYF
DNA: TGTGCCAGCACCCCTCCCGTTGAGCTAGACTATTCCCTAAGCACAGATACGCAGTATTTT

size: NA
D: NA
J: TRBJ1-1
length: 14
V: TRBV9
CDR3: CASSPTAPDTEAFF
DNA: TGTGCCAGCAGCCCGACGGCCCCGGACACTGAAGCTTTCTTT

size: NA
D: NA
J: TRBJ1-4
length: 16
V: TRBV5-1
CDR3: CASSNSGTSTNEKLFF
DNA: TGCGCCAGCAGCAACTCCGGGACTTCAACTAATGAAAAACTGTTTTTT

size: few
D: TRBD1
J: TRBJ1-6
length: 14
V: TRBV12-3/TRBV12-4
CDR3: CASNPGQANSPLHF
DNA: TGTGCCAGCAACCCCGGACAGGCTAATTCACCCCTCCACTTT

size: once
D: TRBD2
J: TRBJ2-5
length: 16
V: TRBV12-3/TRBV12-4
CDR3: CASSPLAGLGQETQYF
DNA: TGTGCCAGCAGCCCCTTAGCGGGGCTTGGGCAAGAGACCCAGTACTTC

size: many
D: TRBD2
J: TRBJ2-7
length: 12
V: TRBV29-1
CDR3: CSAGTNSYEQYF
DNA: TGCAGCGCCGGGACTAACTCCTACGAGCAGTACTTC

size: few
D: NA
J: TRBJ1-2
length: 14
V: TRBV2
CDR3: CASSVQAVHYGYTF
DNA: TGTGCCAGCAGTGTTCAGGCCGTTCACTATGGCTACACCTTC

size: NA
D: NA
J: TRBJ1-2
length: 13
V: TRBV6-6
CDR3: CASNTGNGYGYTF
DNA: TGTGCCAGCAACACAGGGAATGGGTATGGCTACACCTTC

size: NA
D: NA
J: TRBJ2-5
length: 13
V: TRBV29-1
CDR3: CSVGGTASETQYF
DNA: TGCAGCGTAGGAGGGACAGCCTCGGAGACCCAGTACTTC

size: NA
D: NA
J: TRBJ1-2
length: 15
V: TRBV30
CDR3: CAWSNGIEWIYGYTF
DNA: TGTGCCTGGAGTAACGGGATTGAGTGGATCTATGGCTACACCTTC

size: NA
D: TRBD2
J: TRBJ2-1
length: 14
V: TRBV15
CDR3: CATSGEGLYNEQFF
DNA: TGTGCCACCAGCGGGGAGGGGCTATACAATGAGCAGTTCTTC

size: NA
D: NA
J: TRBJ2-7
length: 15
V: TRBV10-3
CDR3: CARGGGALGSYEQYF
DNA: TGTGCCAGGGGAGGGGGGGCTTTGGGCTCCTACGAGCAGTACTTC

size: NA
D: TRBD2
J: TRBJ2-1
length: 17
V: TRBV7-9
CDR3: CASSKGLAGAFNNEQFF
DNA: TGTGCCAGCAGCAAGGGACTAGCGGGGGCCTTTAACAATGAGCAGTTCTTC

size: NA
D: TRBD2
J: TRBJ2-1
length: 16
V: TRBV5-1
CDR3: CASSLLAGGREDEQFF
DNA: TGCGCCAGCAGCTTGTTAGCGGGAGGGAGAGAGGATGAGCAGTTCTTC

size: NA
D: NA
J: TRBJ2-7
length: 13
V: TRBV10-3
CDR3: CAINNGVAYEQYF
DNA: TGTGCCATTAATAACGGGGTCGCCTACGAGCAGTACTTC

size: NA
D: TRBD1
J: TRBJ2-2
length: 20
V: TRBV25-1
CDR3: CASSVLIWTGDTTNTGELFF
DNA: TGTGCCAGCAGTGTCTTGATCTGGACAGGAGATACAACGAACACCGGGGAGCTGTTTTTT

size: NA
D: TRBD2
J: TRBJ2-1
length: 19
V: TRBV4-1
CDR3: CASSQLKGMSGGSYNEQFF
DNA: TGCGCCAGCAGCCAATTGAAGGGTATGTCGGGGGGTTCCTACAATGAGCAGTTCTTC

size: few
D: NA
J: TRBJ2-2
length: 14
V: TRBV6-6
CDR3: CASRGTDGIGELFF
DNA: TGTGCCAGTAGGGGGACTGACGGTATCGGGGAGCTGTTTTTT

size: NA
D: TRBD2
J: TRBJ2-1
length: 16
V: TRBV7-3
CDR3: CASSSNPGGPHNEQFF
DNA: TGTGCCAGCAGCTCCAATCCGGGAGGGCCCCACAATGAGCAGTTCTTC

size: NA
D: NA
J: TRBJ1-1
length: 13
V: TRBV5-1
CDR3: CASSFFSRTEAFF
DNA: TGCGCCAGCAGCTTCTTCAGCCGGACTGAAGCTTTCTTT

size: NA
D: NA
J: TRBJ2-3
length: 13
V: TRBV7-2
CDR3: CASSFNRGDTQYF
DNA: TGTGCCAGCAGCTTCAACCGGGGAGATACGCAGTATTTT

size: NA
D: TRBD1
J: TRBJ2-1
length: 16
V: TRBV2
CDR3: CASSPTGTGKINEQFF
DNA: TGTGCCAGCAGTCCCACCGGGACAGGGAAGATCAATGAGCAGTTCTTC

size: NA
D: NA
J: TRBJ2-1
length: 16
V: TRBV15
CDR3: CATHRDASRTYNEQFF
DNA: TGTGCCACCCACCGGGACGCTAGCAGAACCTACAATGAGCAGTTCTTC

size: few
D: NA
J: TRBJ2-3
length: 13
V: TRBV20-1
CDR3: CSANRVAADTQYF
DNA: TGCAGTGCTAACAGGGTTGCGGCAGATACGCAGTATTTT

size: NA
D: TRBD2
J: TRBJ2-1
length: 16
V: TRBV5-1
CDR3: CASNEMGLAPYNEQFF
DNA: TGCGCCAGCAATGAAATGGGACTAGCGCCCTACAATGAGCAGTTCTTC

size: NA
D: NA
J: TRBJ2-7
length: 14
V: TRBV6-5
CDR3: CASSARRTSYEQYF
DNA: TGTGCCAGCAGCGCCCGACGGACATCCTACGAGCAGTACTTC

size: NA
D: NA
J: TRBJ1-5
length: 15
V: TRBV5-5
CDR3: CASSLEGSRNQPQHF
DNA: TGTGCCAGCAGCCTGGAGGGGAGTCGCAATCAGCCCCAGCATTTT

size: few
D: NA
J: TRBJ2-6
length: 17
V: TRBV21-1
CDR3: CASSKEVGGAGANVLTF
DNA: TGTGCCAGCAGCAAAGAGGTTGGGGGCGCTGGGGCCAACGTCCTGACTTTC